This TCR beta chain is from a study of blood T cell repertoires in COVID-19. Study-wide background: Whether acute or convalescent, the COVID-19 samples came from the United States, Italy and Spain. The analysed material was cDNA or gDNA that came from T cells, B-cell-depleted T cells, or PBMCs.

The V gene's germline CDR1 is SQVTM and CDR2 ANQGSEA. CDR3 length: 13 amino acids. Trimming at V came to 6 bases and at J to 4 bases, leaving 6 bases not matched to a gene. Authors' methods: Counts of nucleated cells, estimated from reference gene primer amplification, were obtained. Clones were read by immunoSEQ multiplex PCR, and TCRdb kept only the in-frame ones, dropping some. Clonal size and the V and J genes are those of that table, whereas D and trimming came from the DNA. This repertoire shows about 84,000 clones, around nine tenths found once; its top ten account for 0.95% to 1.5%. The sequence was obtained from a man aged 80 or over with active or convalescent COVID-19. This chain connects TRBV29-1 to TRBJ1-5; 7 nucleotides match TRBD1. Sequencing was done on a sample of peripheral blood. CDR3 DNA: TGCAGCGTCGCAGGGGGAAGGAATCAGCCCCAGCATTTT. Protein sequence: CSVAGGRNQPQHF.